The clone carrying this TCR beta chain occurred a few times. The CDR3 has 14 amino acids. CDR1 SNHLY and CDR2 FYNNEI come from the germline V gene. The V and J ends lost 5 bases and 3 bases, in that order; junction bases with no gene match: 5. Original processing methods: Counts of nucleated cells, estimated from reference gene primer amplification, were obtained. Assay used: immunoSEQ multiplex PCR; TCRdb lists only in-frame clones, some missing. D and trimming come from the DNA, and the V and J calls and clone size come from that table. In the table there are fewer than 400,000 clones, about nine tenths of which are singletons. This record comes from a study of blood T cell repertoires in COVID-19.

Sequencing was performed on PBMCs or T cells enriched from blood (not recorded which). The receptor was isolated from a man aged 55 to 70 who had recovered from COVID-19. J is TRBJ1-2 and V is TRBV2, with TRBD1 identical over 8 bases. CDR3 sequence (DNA): TGTGCCAGCAGTAAGGACAGGGAACACTATGGCTACACCTTC. Translation gives CASSKDREHYGYTF.